The 17 T cell receptor beta chains below all came from one sample that was sequenced in a study of T cell responses to AZD1222 COVID-19 vaccine. Measured with immunoSEQ multiplex PCR; TCRdb has only the in-frame clones, and not every one. The sample holds some 130,000 clones, around 90% seen once. Here the sequenced sample was peripheral blood, taken on day 0 of AZD1222 vaccination. These receptors all stem from an adult in good health.

The gene calls are TRBV6-5 and TRBJ2-1; D is possibly TRBD2 (7 bases). V lost 2 bases to trimming and J lost 8 bases, with 19 bases between them. The CDR3 totals 16 residues. Germline loops: CDR1 MNHEY, CDR2 SVGAGI. The CDR3: CASSYVGGRSGHEQFF. The CDR3 coding sequence is TGTGCCAGCAGTTACGTGGGGGGGCGGTCAGGCCATGAGCAGTTCTTC.

The chain joins TRBV5-1 to TRBJ2-3, with TRBD1 identical over 7 bases. The J segment lost 8 bases and the V segment lost 0 bases, leaving 9 bases of the junction unmatched. CDR3 size: 15 residues. The V gene's germline CDR1 is SGHRS and CDR2 YFSETQ. CDR3 in amino acids: CASSLGKGALVTQYF. CDR3 in DNA: TGCGCCAGCAGCTTGGGTAAGGGGGCCTTGGTTACGCAGTATTTT.

The chain combines TRBV6-5 with TRBJ2-2; a weak D match, TRBD1 (5 bases). This CDR3 region has 14 residues. The germline V gene encodes CDR1 MNHEY and CDR2 SVGAGI. V was shortened by 10 bases and J by 3 bases, with 15 bases between the two germline ends. The DNA for the CDR3 is TGTGCCAACTCCGCAGGGCTGGACACCGGGGAGCTGTTTTTT. It codes for CANSAGLDTGELFF.

The V gene is TRBV10-1, the J gene TRBJ2-3; 14 positions agree with TRBD2. CDR3 length equals 16 residues. Germline-derived CDR1 and CDR2 are WNHNN and SYGVQD (reference sequence). J lost 5 bases, V lost 4 bases, and 5 bases had no gene match. This chain's CDR3 is CASSGGLAGVGDTQYF. The CDR3 DNA is TGCGCCAGCAGTGGGGGACTAGCGGGGGTGGGAGATACGCAGTATTTT.

V and J are TRBV5-4 and TRBJ2-7; the D is unclear. Trimming stripped 4 bases from V and 0 bases from J, with 11 bases between. The germline V gene has CDR1 SGHNT and CDR2 YYREEE (reference sequence). This CDR3 spans 14 amino acids. CDR3 in DNA: TGTGCCAGCAGCCCCGCGCCGGGCTCCTACGAGCAGTACTTC. Translation gives CASSPAPGSYEQYF.

V usage is TRBV27 and J usage is TRBJ2-1, with 9 bases fitting TRBD1. V lost 5 bases and J lost 9; bases outside the gene matches: 14. The CDR3 runs to 16 residues. Germline values: CDR1 MNHEY, CDR2 SMNVEV (reference sequence). The CDR3 sequence: CASSRAGTGFTSEQFF. CDR3 coding DNA: TGTGCCAGCAGTAGAGCAGGGACAGGGTTTACCAGTGAGCAGTTCTTC.

The J gene is TRBJ1-4, the V gene TRBV2, with a weak D call TRBD1 (5 bases). The CDR3 runs 14 residues. V lost 7 bases to trimming and J lost 0 bases, with 9 bases between them. Per the germline V gene, CDR1 is SNHLY and CDR2 is FYNNEI. CDR3 region: CASKAGTTNEKLFF. The CDR3 DNA is TGTGCCAGCAAAGCAGGGACAACTAATGAAAAACTGTTTTTT.

This clone showed up just once. The V gene is TRBV5-1, the J gene TRBJ2-3; TRBD1 matches at 8 bases. Germline V gives CDR1 SGHRS, CDR2 YFSETQ. The CDR3 has 16 residues. Trimming cost V 4 bases and J 0 bases; bases outside gene matches: 7. The CDR3 coding sequence is TGCGCCAGCAGCGAGAGACAGGGGCCCAGCACAGATACGCAGTATTTT. Encoded protein: CASSERQGPSTDTQYF.

The chain carries TRBV5-6 and TRBJ1-5; D gene unclear. Deletions cut 1 base from V and 0 bases from J, with 11 bases between. The CDR3 is 16 amino acids. Germline values: CDR1 SGHDT, CDR2 YYEEEE. CDR3 loop: CASSLSAGLSNQPQHF. The DNA for the CDR3 is TGTGCCAGCAGCTTGTCGGCAGGCCTTAGCAATCAGCCCCAGCATTTT. The complete variable domain, with remaining parts taken from reference TRBV5-6 and TRBJ1-5, reads DAGVTQSPTHLIKTRGQQVTLRCSPKSGHDTVSWYQQALGQGPQFIFQYYEEEERQRGNFPDRFSGHQFPNYSSELNVNALLLGDSALYLCASSLSAGLSNQPQHFGDGTRLSIL.

In its sample, this clone was seen once. The CDR3 protein is CATLRQGLTEAFF. In DNA, the CDR3 is TGTGCCACCCTCCGACAGGGTCTAACTGAAGCTTTCTTT. The chain recombines TRBV2 with TRBJ1-1; 7 nucleotides line up with TRBD1. V lost 10 bases and J lost 5; bases outside the gene matches: 10. This CDR3 has 13 residues. Germline V CDR1 and CDR2: SNHLY, FYNNEI.

In this sample, this clone turned up once. The chain combines TRBV29-1 with TRBJ1-2; D may be TRBD1 (5 bases). The CDR3 runs 13 residues. The V end lost 3 bases, the J end lost 4 bases, and 12 bases lay between the germline ends. Germline loops: CDR1 SQVTM, CDR2 ANQGSEA. Here the CDR3 reads CSVDMRGTYGYTF. DNA of the CDR3: TGCAGCGTTGATATGAGGGGCACCTATGGCTACACCTTC.

The V and J genes are TRBV7-9 and TRBJ2-5; D may be TRBD1 (6 bases). Trimming removed 1 base at V and 5 bases at J, with 14 bases between. The CDR3 runs 15 residues. The germline V gene encodes CDR1 SEHNR and CDR2 FQNEAQ (reference sequence). DNA for the CDR3: TGTGCCAGCAGCTTAGTGGGGGCGCCGGGGGAGACCCAGTACTTC. Its translation is CASSLVGAPGETQYF.

The CDR3 nucleotides are TGTGCCAGCAGTGAATGGGGGGGCTGGGGTCAGCCCCAGCATTTT. Its translation: CASSEWGGWGQPQHF. J is TRBJ1-5 and V is TRBV2, with D possibly matching TRBD1 (6 bases). Trimming shortened V by 2 bases and J by 6 bases, and 14 bases separated the two germline ends. The CDR3 has 15 amino acids. CDR1 and CDR2 (germline): SNHLY, FYNNEI. Full variable domain (remainder filled in from reference TRBV2 and TRBJ1-5): EPEVTQTPSHQVTQMGQEVILRCVPISNHLYFYWYRQILGQKVEFLVSFYNNEISEKSEIFDDQFSVERPDGSNFTLKIRSTKLEDSAMYFCASSEWGGWGQPQHFGDGTRLSIL.

The chain uses TRBV6-5 and TRBJ2-2, with D hard to call. Germline assignment: CDR1 MNHEY and CDR2 SVGAGI. The CDR3 runs 14 residues. With 4 bases removed from V and 2 bases from J, the gap between germline ends came to 8 bases. This chain's CDR3 is CASSSSFNTGELFF. CDR3 nucleotide sequence: TGTGCCAGCAGTTCTTCTTTTAACACCGGGGAGCTGTTTTTT.

V and J are TRBV6-5 and TRBJ2-7; 9 bases are a match to TRBD1. The J segment lost 4 bases and the V segment lost 6 bases, leaving 10 bases of the junction unmatched. There are 15 residues in the CDR3. Germline assignment: CDR1 MNHEY and CDR2 SVGAGI. The CDR3: CASRPYRGLAYEQYF. The CDR3 DNA follows: TGTGCCAGCAGACCCTACAGGGGGCTAGCTTACGAGCAGTACTTC.

The genes are TRBV3-1 (or the pseudogene TRBV3-2) and TRBJ1-2; D not resolved. Germline CDR1 and CDR2: LGHDT and YNNKEL (reference sequence). The V and J ends lost 2 bases and 8 bases respectively, with 9 bases between them. This CDR3 has 12 residues. The CDR3 DNA reads TGTGCCAGCAGCCAATACCAGGCGGGCTACACCTTC. It is translated as CASSQYQAGYTF.

The CDR3 here is CASRLQGGNQPQHF. The DNA of the CDR3 is TGTGCCAGCAGACTACAGGGGGGCAATCAGCCCCAGCATTTT. The chain links TRBV6-5 to TRBJ1-5; 8 nucleotides agree with TRBD1. Unmatched junction bases numbered 3, after V lost 6 bases and J lost 2 bases. The CDR3 is made up of 14 amino acids. CDR1 MNHEY and CDR2 SVGAGI come from the germline V gene.